The 3 T cell receptor beta chains reported below all come from one sample, sequenced in a study of control samples from healthy donors and cancer patients. Produced via immunoSEQ multiplex PCR; TCRdb's table is partial and in-frame only. Of 150,000 to 200,000 clones detected, 94% appear once; the ten largest clones hold about 8.5%. Sequencing was done on a sample of blood. All receptors derive from a woman aged 40 to 50 in good health.

The CDR3, as DNA: TGTGCCAGCAGTTACATGGGGACAGGCTATAGCAATCAGCCCCAGCATTTT. It specifies CASSYMGTGYSNQPQHF. The chain recombines TRBV6-2 or TRBV6-3 with TRBJ1-5; 8 bases are a match to TRBD1. Trimming took 2 bases from V and 0 from J; bases not matched to a gene: 6. This CDR3 has 17 residues. Germline V gives CDR1 MNHEY, CDR2 SVGEGT.

The chain has TRBV11-2 and TRBJ2-1; weak D call: TRBD1 (5 bases). The CDR3 runs 13 residues. Trimming left V 1 base short and J 6 bases short, with 7 bases between. Germline CDR1 and CDR2: SGHAT and FQNNGV. This CDR3 is CASSLARVNEQFF. The DNA for the CDR3 is TGTGCCAGCAGCTTAGCCAGGGTCAATGAGCAGTTCTTC.

This sequence joins TRBV7-6 and TRBJ2-1; 11 bases match TRBD2. The CDR3 is made up of 17 amino acids. Germline V gene data show CDR1 as SGHVS and CDR2 as FNYEAQ. Unmatched junction bases numbered 10, after V lost 1 base and J lost 8 bases. The CDR3 is CASSLVAGASGRYEQFF. The CDR3 DNA sequence: TGTGCCAGCAGCTTAGTGGCCGGGGCTAGCGGGAGGTATGAGCAGTTCTTC. The variable domain in full, completed from reference TRBV7-6 and TRBJ2-1, reads GAGVSQSPRYKVTKRGQDVALRCDPISGHVSLYWYRQALGQGPEFLTYFNYEAQQDKSGLPNDRFSAERPEGSISTLTIQRTEQRDSAMYRCASSLVAGASGRYEQFFGPGTRLTVL.